This T cell receptor (beta chain) was recorded in a study of blood T cell repertoires in COVID-19. The data were produced by immunoSEQ multiplex PCR, yet TCRdb's version contains in-frame clones alone and is incomplete. The sample yields approximately 320,000 clones, roughly 90% seen once. V was shortened by 2 bases and J by 7 bases, with 8 bases between the two germline ends. Germline lookup yields CDR1 GTSNPN and CDR2 SVGIG (reference sequence). The CDR3 spans 11 residues. Recovered status in Cohort 3 required two negative PCRs, clearance, or symptom resolution. This clone occurred a few times. This chain joins TRBV30 and TRBJ2-5, with D possibly being TRBD1 (5 bases). Sequencing was carried out using PBMCs or T cells enriched from blood (not recorded which). This clonotype originated in a man aged 60 to 69 who had recovered from COVID-19. This CDR3 reads CAWSHQGTQYF. DNA for the CDR3: TGTGCCTGGAGTCACCAGGGGACCCAGTACTTC.